These 22 T cell receptor beta chains came from one sample sequenced in a study of shared clonotypes between healthy human individuals (dated by TCRdb to 2020 to 2021). Library method: the immunoSEQ multiplex PCR assay. As stored in TCRdb, this immuneACCESS dataset retains in-frame rearrangements with V and J assigned. A fraction of the clones does not appear; measured against another copy, unresolved V genes explain less than half of the discrepancy, and the remainder lacks a known reason. The sample table records 2 million to 3 million clones; over 85% of these occur just once. The ten largest clones take up approximately 0.37% of the sample. Sequencing was carried out using naive CD4+ T cells from PBMCs. The cell subset or site label corresponds to: CD45RA+ positively selected. Every receptor here comes from a man aged 18 to 30 in good health. Some clones in this sample may be carry-over from other donors' samples.

About this clone itself: At the DNA level, this CDR3 is encoded by other sequences in the same sample as well. CDR3 sequence reads: CASSVDGRAYNEQFF. CDR3 bases: TGTGCCAGCAGCGTAGACGGGAGGGCCTACAATGAGCAGTTCTTC. J is TRBJ2-1 and V is TRBV9; 8 nucleotides agree with TRBD2. The CDR3 loop spans 15 amino acids. Looked up from germline, CDR1 is SGDLS and CDR2 is YYNGEE. V lost 0 bases to trimming and J lost 2 bases; unmatched junction nucleotides: 1.

This clone has just one count. The V gene is TRBV5-1, the J gene TRBJ2-7; 9 bases fit TRBD1. The CDR3 extends over 15 amino acids. Trimming at V came to 2 bases and at J to 7 bases, leaving 10 bases not matched to a gene. CDR1 SGHRS and CDR2 YFSETQ come from the germline V gene. The CDR3 spells CASSLTGTGSREQYF. The CDR3 nucleotides are TGCGCCAGCAGCTTAACCGGGACAGGGAGTCGGGAGCAGTACTTC.

V is TRBV27 and J is TRBJ1-6; D is uncertain. Germline V gives CDR1 MNHEY, CDR2 SMNVEV (reference sequence). V was cut by 5 bases and J by 7 bases, with 18 bases left in between. CDR3 length: 16 residues. Here the CDR3 reads CASSPTVREGNSPLHF. The CDR3 DNA reads as TGTGCCAGCAGTCCGACTGTTCGGGAGGGCAATTCACCCCTCCACTTT.

The chain couples TRBV7-9 to TRBJ2-1; TRBD2 is a possible D gene (6 bases). CDR1 is SEHNR, CDR2 FQNEAQ, per germline (reference sequence). The V end was cut by 1 base, the J end by 5 bases, with 9 bases between. This CDR3 region has 14 residues. The CDR3 region is CASSLEAGNNEQFF. CDR3 coding DNA: TGTGCCAGCAGCTTAGAGGCGGGGAACAATGAGCAGTTCTTC.

The DNA of the CDR3 is TGTGCCAGCTCCCTAACATCAGACTATGGCTACACCTTC. Protein sequence: CASSLTSDYGYTF. The genes are TRBV18 and TRBJ1-2; D is ambiguous. This CDR3 spans 13 amino acids. Germline V CDR1 and CDR2: KGHSH, LQKENI. V lost 6 bases to trimming and J lost 3 bases, with 11 bases between them.

The V call is TRBV18, the J call TRBJ1-1; perhaps TRBD1 as D (6 bases). The CDR3 loop spans 15 amino acids. Germline V gene data show CDR1 as KGHSH and CDR2 as LQKENI. V dropped 3 bases and J dropped 3 bases, with 14 bases sitting between them. In DNA form, the CDR3 reads TGTGCCAGCTCACCGATGGGACGGACAGACACTGAAGCTTTCTTT. It is translated as CASSPMGRTDTEAFF.

The chain employs TRBV5-1 and TRBJ2-7, with D unclear. Trimming left V 4 bases short and J 2 bases short, with 10 bases between. CDR1 and CDR2 (germline): SGHRS, YFSETQ. The CDR3 has 13 residues. Here the CDR3 reads CASSPLSPYEQYF. The CDR3 nucleotides are TGCGCCAGCAGCCCCCTTTCACCCTACGAGCAGTACTTC.

The chain joins TRBV28 to TRBJ2-2; 7 bases map to TRBD1. The CDR3 is 14 amino acids. Germline CDR1 and CDR2: MDHEN and SYDVKM. The V segment lost 2 bases and the J segment 7 bases; nucleotides outside the gene matches: 4. The CDR3 loop is CASSLTGAGGELFF. CDR3 nucleotides: TGTGCCAGCAGTTTAACAGGGGCGGGCGGGGAGCTGTTTTTT.

The chain recombines TRBV5-1 with TRBJ1-1, with 9 nucleotides matching TRBD1. V lost 4 bases to trimming and J lost 0 bases; unmatched junction nucleotides: 4. The CDR3 consists of 15 residues. In germline, CDR1 is SGHRS, CDR2 YFSETQ. CDR3 in DNA: TGCGCCAGCAGCCAAGGACAGGGGCTGAACACTGAAGCTTTCTTT. Translated, it gives CASSQGQGLNTEAFF. Together with reference TRBV5-1 and TRBJ1-1, the CDR3 gives the full variable domain: KAGVTQTPRYLIKTRGQQVTLSCSPISGHRSVSWYQQTPGQGLQFLFEYFSETQRNKGNFPGRFSGRQFSNSRSEMNVSTLELGDSALYLCASSQGQGLNTEAFFGQGTRLTVV.

The V gene is TRBV4-2, the J gene TRBJ2-7; 7 bases match TRBD1. The CDR3 loop spans 17 amino acids. J gave up 3 bases and V 4 bases, and 15 bases lay outside the gene matches. Germline V gives CDR1 LGHNA, CDR2 YNFKEQ. CDR3 bases: TGTGCCAGCAGCCGCGGACAGGACCCAACGGCGGGCTACGAGCAGTACTTC. Encoded protein: CASSRGQDPTAGYEQYF.

The chain is built from TRBV19 and TRBJ1-1, with 9 nucleotides matching TRBD1. After removal of 7 bases from V and 8 bases from J, the junction contained 11 bases not matched to a gene. The CDR3 has 14 residues. Germline V gene data show CDR1 as LNHDA and CDR2 as SQIVND (reference sequence). CDR3 protein: CASTQQGAIPEAFF. Here the CDR3 DNA reads TGTGCCAGTACACAACAGGGGGCAATCCCCGAAGCTTTCTTT.

The gene calls are TRBV5-1 and TRBJ1-1, with a weak D call TRBD1 (6 bases). There are 15 residues in the CDR3. Trimming left V 2 bases short and J 0 bases short, with 11 bases between. Germline CDR1 reads SGHRS; CDR2 reads YFSETQ. The CDR3 DNA follows: TGCGCCAGCAGCTTAACAGGGATCATGAACACTGAAGCTTTCTTT. Protein product: CASSLTGIMNTEAFF.

This clone was seen only once. This rearrangement joins TRBV5-1 to TRBJ1-3; no clear D. Germline values: CDR1 SGHRS, CDR2 YFSETQ. Trimming took 4 bases from V and 0 from J, leaving 11 bases between them. The CDR3 is 15 residues long. CDR3 sequence (DNA): TGCGCCAGCAGCACGACCGGAGACTCTGGAAACACCATATATTTT. Translating it yields CASSTTGDSGNTIYF.

The chain recombines TRBV5-1 with TRBJ2-5; 12 bases fit TRBD1. The CDR3 runs to 16 residues. Trimming removed 7 bases from V and 4 bases from J; junction bases left unmatched: 11. Looked up from germline, CDR1 is SGHRS and CDR2 is YFSETQ. The CDR3 region has the DNA TGCGCCAGCTCACCCCCGGGACAGGGGGCACGAGAGACCCAGTACTTC. This codes for CASSPPGQGARETQYF. The whole variable domain, filled in from reference TRBV5-1 and TRBJ2-5, reads KAGVTQTPRYLIKTRGQQVTLSCSPISGHRSVSWYQQTPGQGLQFLFEYFSETQRNKGNFPGRFSGRQFSNSRSEMNVSTLELGDSALYLCASSPPGQGARETQYFGPGTRLLVL.

The CDR3 spells CASSLDRTMQSTEAFF. The DNA of the CDR3 is TGTGCCAGCAGTTTAGACCGGACCATGCAGAGCACTGAAGCTTTCTTT. The rearrangement links TRBV28 to TRBJ1-1; D not resolved. There are 16 residues in the CDR3. The V gene's germline CDR1 is MDHEN and CDR2 SYDVKM. The ends were cut back, 2 bases at V and 4 bases at J, with 17 bases in the middle.

The chain uses TRBV28 and TRBJ1-2; TRBD1 agrees at 7 bases. The CDR3 runs to 16 residues. The trim removed 5 bases at V and 2 bases at J, leaving 11 bases unmatched. The germline CDR1 and CDR2 sequences are MDHEN and SYDVKM. CDR3 loop: CASSIYYRGVNYGYTF. The CDR3 DNA reads as TGTGCCAGCAGTATATATTACAGGGGCGTGAACTATGGCTACACCTTC.

The CDR3, as DNA: TGTGCCAGCAGCTTAGATCGGGACAGATCCACTGAAGCTTTCTTT. Protein sequence: CASSLDRDRSTEAFF. The V and J genes are TRBV7-3 and TRBJ1-1; TRBD1 aligns across 7 bases. The germline V gene has CDR1 SGHTA and CDR2 FQGTGA. The CDR3 totals 15 residues. With V trimmed by 2 bases and J by 4 bases, 7 bases remained unmatched.

The chain joins TRBV10-3 to TRBJ2-7; tentatively, D is TRBD2 (6 bases). Germline CDR1 ENHRY, CDR2 SYGVKD. Trimming removed 6 bases from V and 6 bases from J, with 15 bases in between. This CDR3 has 13 residues. This CDR3 is CAISPSRGGEQYF. The CDR3 DNA is TGTGCCATCAGCCCCAGCCGGGGAGGCGAGCAGTACTTC.

This chain joins TRBV5-4 and TRBJ2-7; 10 nucleotides agree with TRBD2. Germline-derived CDR1 and CDR2 are SGHNT and YYREEE (reference sequence). The junction had 7 bases not matched to a gene; V was cut back by 0 bases and J by 7 bases. The CDR3 is made up of 15 amino acids. CDR3 sequence reads: CASSLGASGSEEQYF. CDR3 coding DNA: TGTGCCAGCAGCTTGGGGGCTAGCGGGAGCGAAGAGCAGTACTTC.

The V and J genes are TRBV6-5 and TRBJ2-5; 9 bases agree with TRBD2. V lost 4 bases, J lost 4 bases, and 4 bases stayed unmatched. Germline V gives CDR1 MNHEY, CDR2 SVGAGI. The CDR3 totals 14 residues. CDR3 nucleotides: TGTGCCAGCAGTTCCCTACTAGCGGGAGAGACCCAGTACTTC. Protein product: CASSSLLAGETQYF.

This sequence joins TRBV2 and TRBJ2-3; D may be TRBD2 (6 bases). Germline CDR1 is SNHLY and CDR2 is FYNNEI. With 7 bases removed from V and 3 bases from J, the gap between germline ends came to 17 bases. This CDR3 comprises 15 residues. The CDR3 DNA follows: TGTGCCAGCACGGTTTGGAGGGCGAGGACAGATACGCAGTATTTT. Translation: CASTVWRARTDTQYF. Filled out from reference TRBV2 and TRBJ2-3, the complete variable domain reads EPEVTQTPSHQVTQMGQEVILRCVPISNHLYFYWYRQILGQKVEFLVSFYNNEISEKSEIFDDQFSVERPDGSNFTLKIRSTKLEDSAMYFCASTVWRARTDTQYFGPGTRLTVL.

This chain joins TRBV5-6 and TRBJ2-5, with D uncertain. Germline-derived CDR1 and CDR2 are SGHDT and YYEEEE. Trimming took off 5 bases at V and 1 base at J, with 12 bases between the two ends. The CDR3 extends over 14 amino acids. The CDR3 loop is CASSQTAVQETQYF. CDR3 bases: TGTGCCAGCAGTCAAACGGCCGTCCAAGAGACCCAGTACTTC.